The clone carrying this TCR beta chain was found a few times. Its antigen is undetermined. Trimming removed 1 base at V and 5 bases at J, with 3 bases between. Germline-derived CDR1 and CDR2 are SEHNR and FQNEAQ (reference sequence). This CDR3 spans 12 amino acids. Template switching by 5'RACE produced TCR cDNA, adding a universal primer site and UMIs. MiXCR, run by TCRdb on the 5' RACE reads, gives a single entry per CDR3 protein. The table records fewer than 350,000 distinct CDR3 sequences, 4% to 5.5% of them present only once. These data are taken from a study of T cells after yellow fever vaccination. On the study more broadly: Researchers used SMART-Seq v4 Ultra Low Input to prepare fractions that had low cell numbers.

Findings of the study overall: The study noted that FACS-sorted repertoires could contain abundant clonotypes contaminating from the bulk population.

This sequence was found in a man between 18 and 29 years old who received the YFV17D yellow fever vaccine. The chain uses TRBV7-9 and TRBJ2-1, with D hard to call. This material consisted of PBMCs, taken 15 days after the yellow fever booster vaccination. In DNA form, the CDR3 reads TGTGCCAGCAGCTTAGAGGACAATGAGCAGTTCTTC. Amino acid sequence: CASSLEDNEQFF.